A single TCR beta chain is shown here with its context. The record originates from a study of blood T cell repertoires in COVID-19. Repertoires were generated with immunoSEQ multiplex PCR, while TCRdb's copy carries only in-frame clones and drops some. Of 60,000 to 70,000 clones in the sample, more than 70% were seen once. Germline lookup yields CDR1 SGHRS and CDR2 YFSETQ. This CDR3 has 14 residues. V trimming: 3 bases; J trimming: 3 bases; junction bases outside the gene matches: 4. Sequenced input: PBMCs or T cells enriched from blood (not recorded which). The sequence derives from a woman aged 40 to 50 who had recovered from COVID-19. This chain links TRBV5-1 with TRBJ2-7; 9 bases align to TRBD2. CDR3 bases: TGCGCCAGCAGCTCCGAGACTAGCGGCTACGAGCAGTACTTC. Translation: CASSSETSGYEQYF. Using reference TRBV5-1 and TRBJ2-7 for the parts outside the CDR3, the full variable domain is KAGVTQTPRYLIKTRGQQVTLSCSPISGHRSVSWYQQTPGQGLQFLFEYFSETQRNKGNFPGRFSGRQFSNSRSEMNVSTLELGDSALYLCASSSETSGYEQYFGPGTRLTVT.